Sequencing of this T cell receptor beta chain was carried out in a study of T cells in narcolepsy listed by TCRdb under 2018. About the investigation overall: Patients with narcolepsy type 1 or type 2 (NT1, NT2) and healthy control donors were enrolled in the study. To look for autoreactive T cells in narcolepsy patients that target self-antigens of hypocretin neurons (hypocretin, TRIB2), the study used TCR Vbeta sequencing to follow clonotypes in blood and CSF. Here is what the overall study found, with its caveats: Numbers of sequenced blood memory CD4+ clonotypes were comparable, averaging roughly 40,000 in patients and 30,000 to 35,000 in controls. Some blood memory CD4+ repertoires from patients and controls contained no sequences matching autoreactive T cell clones. According to the report, autoreactive clonotypes were detected serially in the blood of the same patients and of different patients, but not in healthy controls. In plots comparing CSF and blood CD4+ T cell clonotypes from the same patient, HCRT-specific and TRIB2-specific autoreactive clonotypes were highlighted.

The library was generated by the immunoSEQ multiplex PCR assay. TCRdb provides this immuneACCESS table in a form limited to in-frame rearrangements. Some clones are lacking; in checked studies, under half of them reflect an unresolved V gene, and why the rest are absent is not known. Counted in this sample were around 22,000 clones; 80% to 85% of them appeared once. The ten largest clonotypes hold about 4% of the sample. In regard to this clone: What antigen it recognizes has not been identified. No base-level quality is on record; no much larger clone is a single base apart.

Memory CD4+ T cells were sorted ex vivo from peripheral blood of narcolepsy patients and healthy controls for TCR Vbeta sequencing. A distance of 10 bases separates the germline ends of V and J, which lose 0 bases and 7 bases respectively. Spanning cysteine to phenylalanine, the CDR3 consists of 14 amino acids. The CDR3 DNA has 42 bases and is translated from base 1. As encoded in the germline V gene, CDR1 is LGHNA while CDR2 is YSLEER. The sample consisted of memory (CD45RA-) CD4+ T cells from blood. Explained via the paper, the cell subset or site label denotes: memory T cells sorted ex vivo from peripheral blood. The sequence was collected from a human donor in good health. Recombination connected TRBV4-3 to TRBJ1-5, with the identity of the D gene unclear. The encoded CDR3 is CASSQDYTRQPQHF. In nucleotide form, the sequence is TGCGCCAGCAGCCAAGATTACACCCGACAGCCCCAGCATTTT.